One and the same sample provided the 15 T cell receptor beta chains below, sequenced in a study of cytotoxic CD8 clonotypes in ibrutinib-treated CLL. The method was immunoSEQ multiplex PCR; TCRdb's version includes in-frame clones alone and lacks a portion of them. The sample lists about 25,000 clones, 70% to 90% occurring once. The sequenced sample was PBMCs, obtained after 24 months of ibrutinib treatment. Receptors originate from a human donor with chronic lymphocytic leukemia.

This clone was detected only once. The V call is TRBV27, the J call TRBJ1-1; no definite D call. From germline, CDR1 is MNHEY and CDR2 SMNVEV (reference sequence). The germline V and J ends were trimmed by 3 bases and 0 bases, with 8 bases remaining between them. The CDR3 is 14 amino acids. CDR3 in DNA: TGTGCCAGCAGTTTGGAAGGGATGAACACTGAAGCTTTCTTT. It codes for CASSLEGMNTEAFF.

This CDR3 reads CASSEAGRAGNTIYF. The DNA for the CDR3 is TGTGCCAGCAGTGAAGCGGGCAGGGCTGGAAACACCATATATTTT. This rearrangement joins TRBV2 to TRBJ1-3; a possible D gene is TRBD1 (5 bases). Germline CDR1 SNHLY, CDR2 FYNNEI. Deletions cut 0 bases from V and 2 bases from J, with 8 bases between. The CDR3 sequence is 15 residues long. Drawing the rest from reference TRBV2 and TRBJ1-3, the complete variable domain is EPEVTQTPSHQVTQMGQEVILRCVPISNHLYFYWYRQILGQKVEFLVSFYNNEISEKSEIFDDQFSVERPDGSNFTLKIRSTKLEDSAMYFCASSEAGRAGNTIYFGEGSWLTVV.

In its sample, this clone was seen a few times. The CDR3 protein is CAWSAAGLHSTDTQYF. In nucleotides, the CDR3 is TGTGCCTGGAGCGCGGCGGGGCTTCATAGCACAGATACGCAGTATTTT. The chain links TRBV30 to TRBJ2-3; possibly TRBD2 for D (6 bases). Trimming left V 3 bases short and J 0 bases short, with 16 bases between. The CDR3 covers 16 residues. Germline V gives CDR1 GTSNPN, CDR2 SVGIG (reference sequence).

The chain has TRBV28 and TRBJ2-7; either TRBD1 or TRBD2 may supply D (5 bases each). Germline-derived CDR1 and CDR2 are MDHEN and SYDVKM. The CDR3 totals 15 residues. Trimming cost V 3 bases and J 1 base, with 13 bases left between them. The CDR3 nucleotides are TGTGCCAGCAGTTTGACTACGACAGTTTCCTACGAGCAGTACTTC. Its protein is CASSLTTTVSYEQYF.

This chain links TRBV5-1 with TRBJ1-5; 9 bases align to TRBD1. The CDR3 extends over 18 amino acids. Germline CDR1 SGHRS, CDR2 YFSETQ. The J segment lost 0 bases and the V segment lost 4 bases, leaving 11 bases of the junction unmatched. CDR3 sequence reads: CASSQLADRGRSNQPQHF. The CDR3 DNA sequence: TGCGCCAGCAGCCAGTTAGCGGACAGGGGCCGTAGCAATCAGCCCCAGCATTTT. Full variable domain (rest looked up from reference TRBV5-1 and TRBJ1-5): KAGVTQTPRYLIKTRGQQVTLSCSPISGHRSVSWYQQTPGQGLQFLFEYFSETQRNKGNFPGRFSGRQFSNSRSEMNVSTLELGDSALYLCASSQLADRGRSNQPQHFGDGTRLSIL.

The V call is TRBV14, the J call TRBJ1-4; weak D call: TRBD1 (6 bases). V lost 0 bases and J lost 4, with 12 bases in between. CDR1 is SGHDN and CDR2 is FVKESK in the germline V gene. CDR3 size: 16 residues. The CDR3: CASSQDSGHGNEKLFF. Here the CDR3 DNA reads TGTGCCAGCAGCCAAGATTCGGGACACGGTAATGAAAAACTGTTTTTT.

The rearrangement uses TRBV7-6 and TRBJ2-3; no definite D call. Germline V gene lookup returns CDR1 SGHVS and CDR2 FNYEAQ. Trimming cost V 6 bases and J 2 bases, with 15 bases left between them. The length of the CDR3 is 15 residues. The CDR3 DNA reads TGTGCCAGCAGTAGAGGCTCCACCCTCACAGATACGCAGTATTTT. It translates to CASSRGSTLTDTQYF.

The chain has TRBV5-1 and TRBJ2-5, with 9 bases fitting TRBD2. The CDR3 is 14 amino acids. V lost 2 bases to trimming and J lost 4 bases; unmatched junction nucleotides: 3. CDR1 is SGHRS and CDR2 is YFSETQ in the germline V gene. The CDR3 loop reads CASSLRGGVETQYF. DNA for the CDR3: TGCGCCAGCAGCTTACGCGGGGGGGTAGAGACCCAGTACTTC.

Only a few counts were recorded for this clone. The chain couples TRBV2 to TRBJ2-7, with 9 bases lining up with TRBD1. Germline V gene sequence: CDR1 SNHLY, CDR2 FYNNEI. This CDR3 has 14 amino acids. Trimming at V came to 7 bases and at J to 2 bases, leaving 6 bases not matched to a gene. The CDR3 DNA reads TGTGCCAGCATATTGACAGGGGGGACCTACGAGCAGTACTTC. Its protein product is CASILTGGTYEQYF.

This chain connects TRBV4-2 to TRBJ2-3, with unresolved D. CDR1 LGHNA and CDR2 YNFKEQ come from the germline V gene. Trimming removed 3 bases from V and 1 base from J, with 5 bases in between. The CDR3 contains 13 residues. CDR3: CASSQDRTDTQYF. In DNA, the CDR3 is TGTGCCAGCAGCCAGGACCGCACAGATACGCAGTATTTT.

The chain carries TRBV7-2 and TRBJ2-3, with 7 bases lining up with TRBD1. J lost 5 bases, V lost 0 bases, and 8 bases had no gene match. This CDR3 contains 16 residues. Germline-derived CDR1 and CDR2 are SGHTA and FQGNSA. Here the CDR3 DNA reads TGTGCCAGCAGCTTAGCGCTGAGAGGGGGCGGAGATACGCAGTATTTT. The encoded protein is CASSLALRGGGDTQYF.

The V and J genes are TRBV6-5 and TRBJ1-5; D is ambiguous. Per the germline V gene, CDR1 is MNHEY and CDR2 is SVGAGI. The CDR3 length is 13 residues. Trimming pared 6 bases from V and 0 bases from J, leaving 6 bases between. CDR3 residues: CASRSSSNQPQHF. CDR3 coding DNA: TGTGCCAGCAGGAGTAGTAGCAATCAGCCCCAGCATTTT.

The chain employs TRBV5-1 and TRBJ1-6, with unresolved D. Trimming stripped 0 bases from V and 7 bases from J, with 5 bases between. The CDR3 covers 13 residues. The germline V gene encodes CDR1 SGHRS and CDR2 YFSETQ. CDR3 in amino acids: CASSLERNSPLHF. CDR3 in DNA: TGCGCCAGCAGCTTGGAACGCAATTCACCCCTCCACTTT.

By share, this clone counts as medium-sized. The rearrangement uses TRBV11-3 and TRBJ2-5; D uncertain. The length of the CDR3 is 15 residues. Germline assignment: CDR1 SGHNT and CDR2 YENEEA. The germline V and J ends were trimmed by 4 bases and 1 base, with 13 bases remaining between them. This CDR3 reads CASSSTELGQETQYF. The DNA of the CDR3 is TGTGCCAGCAGCTCCACGGAGCTTGGCCAAGAGACCCAGTACTTC. Together with reference TRBV11-3 and TRBJ2-5, the CDR3 gives the full variable domain: EAGVVQSPRYKIIEKKQPVAFWCNPISGHNTLYWYLQNLGQGPELLIRYENEEAVDDSQLPKDRFSAERLKGVDSTLKIQPAELGDSAVYLCASSSTELGQETQYFGPGTRLLVL.

This clone was seen only once. This chain connects TRBV11-1 to TRBJ2-7, with D hard to call. V was pared by 5 bases and J by 1 base, with 12 bases between. The germline V gene has CDR1 SGHAT and CDR2 FQDESV (reference sequence). The CDR3 consists of 14 residues. CDR3 amino acids: CASSHRRKSYEQYF. CDR3 nucleotides: TGTGCCAGCAGCCATCGACGTAAGTCCTACGAGCAGTACTTC.